What follows are 8 T cell receptor beta chains derived from one specimen sequenced in a study of T cell changes during pregnancy in multiple sclerosis. Sequenced by immunoSEQ multiplex PCR; TCRdb stores in-frame clones only, minus some. The sample contains some 50,000 clones, roughly 94% of which appear only once. This material consisted of CD4+ T cells from peripheral blood mononuclear cells, taken in the second trimester of pregnancy. Receptors were obtained from a female donor with multiple sclerosis, enrolled in a pregnancy study.

This clone has only one observation. The rearrangement links TRBV29-1 to TRBJ1-1; 7 nucleotides line up with TRBD1. The junction had 10 bases not matched to a gene; V was cut back by 6 bases and J by 3 bases. The CDR3 runs 14 residues. CDR1 is SQVTM and CDR2 is ANQGSEA in the germline V gene. CDR3: CSVHRQGRDTEAFF. For the CDR3, the DNA is TGCAGCGTACATCGACAGGGAAGGGACACTGAAGCTTTCTTT.

This clone was observed once. The chain employs TRBV25-1 and TRBJ1-2; 8 positions match TRBD1. Germline assignment: CDR1 MGHDK and CDR2 SYGVNS. The trim removed 3 bases at V and 2 bases at J, leaving 5 bases unmatched. The CDR3 runs 15 residues. CDR3 DNA sequence: TGTGCCAGCAGTGATGGCAGGGGGCGAAACTATGGCTACACCTTC. This codes for CASSDGRGRNYGYTF.

The V gene is TRBV6-6, the J gene TRBJ1-5; TRBD1 matches at 7 bases. V lost 5 bases and J lost 4; bases outside the gene matches: 8. The CDR3 has 15 amino acids. Germline V gene lookup returns CDR1 MNHNY and CDR2 SVGAGI (reference sequence). The DNA of the CDR3 is TGTGCCAGCAGTCTCTCCGGGACAGATAATCAGCCCCAGCATTTT. Protein: CASSLSGTDNQPQHF.

V is TRBV18 and J is TRBJ2-7; 14 positions match TRBD2. The CDR3 runs 18 residues. CDR1 is KGHSH and CDR2 is LQKENI in the germline V gene. The ends lost 1 base at V and 4 bases at J; junction bases unmatched: 9. CDR3 protein: CASSPLRLAGGPGYEQYF. DNA of the CDR3: TGTGCCAGCTCACCACTACGACTAGCGGGAGGGCCGGGGTACGAGCAGTACTTC.

The J gene is TRBJ2-1, the V gene TRBV6-4; 11 bases align to TRBD2. The CDR3 has 16 amino acids. Looked up from germline, CDR1 is MRHNA and CDR2 is SNTAGT. The junction had 7 bases not matched to a gene; V was cut back by 0 bases and J by 9 bases. The CDR3 sequence: CASSDSGLAERTEQFF. CDR3 DNA: TGTGCCAGCAGTGACTCGGGACTAGCGGAGAGAACTGAGCAGTTCTTC.

V gene TRBV18 combines with J gene TRBJ2-3; maybe TRBD2 (5 bases). The V gene's germline CDR1 is KGHSH and CDR2 LQKENI. V gave up 3 bases and J gave up 2 bases, with 12 bases separating them. The CDR3 has 15 residues. CDR3 amino acids: CASSPLSVFTDTQYF. The CDR3 DNA reads TGTGCCAGCTCACCCCTTAGCGTATTCACAGATACGCAGTATTTT.

The chain recombines TRBV15 with TRBJ2-7; D is ambiguous. Germline V gene data show CDR1 as LNHNV and CDR2 as YYDKDF (reference sequence). The CDR3 is 13 residues long. V was cut by 5 bases and J by 3 bases, with 11 bases left in between. In DNA, the CDR3 is TGTGCCACCAGCCGACATACCTTCTACGAGCAGTACTTC. Its protein product is CATSRHTFYEQYF.

This chain joins TRBV9 and TRBJ1-2, with D possibly matching TRBD1 (6 bases). V lost 4 bases to trimming and J lost 4 bases, with 23 bases between them. Germline V gives CDR1 SGDLS, CDR2 YYNGEE. The CDR3 is 17 amino acids. The CDR3 DNA follows: TGTGCCAGCAGCCCCGTGGGGGCTTTCGGATTAGGCTATGGCTACACCTTC. This gives the protein CASSPVGAFGLGYGYTF.